Shown below are 14 T cell receptor beta chains from a single sample sequenced in a study of cytomegalovirus exposure and HLA in healthy donors. The study ran its PCR with 60 Vbeta and 13 Jbeta primers. Using immunoSEQ multiplex PCR, the repertoire was profiled, and TCRdb retains in-frame clones only, with some absent. The table records over 65,000 clones, roughly 74% of them present only once. The specimen was PBMCs. Every receptor here comes from a man aged 35 to 55 in good health and CMV-seronegative.

This chain joins TRBV6-1 and TRBJ1-3, with 8 bases matching TRBD1. The CDR3 is 12 amino acids. The V segment lost 8 bases and the J segment 4 bases; nucleotides outside the gene matches: 1. Germline V gene lookup returns CDR1 MNHNS and CDR2 SASEGT. CDR3 loop: CASRTGGNTIYF. The CDR3 DNA is TGTGCCAGCCGGACAGGGGGAAACACCATATATTTT.

This clone was recorded once. The chain combines TRBV7-8 with TRBJ2-2; D is unresolved. Trimming took off 2 bases at V and 3 bases at J, with 16 bases between the two ends. Germline V gene sequence: CDR1 SGHVS, CDR2 FQNEAQ. The CDR3 totals 17 residues. The CDR3 here is CASSLTSRPADTGELFF. CDR3 nucleotide sequence: TGTGCCAGCAGCTTAACGTCCAGGCCAGCAGACACCGGGGAGCTGTTTTTT.

The chain has TRBV27 and TRBJ1-1; 7 nucleotides line up with TRBD1. Trimming removed 5 bases from V and 4 bases from J; junction bases left unmatched: 4. This CDR3 is built from 13 residues. Germline V CDR1 and CDR2: MNHEY, SMNVEV (reference sequence). Written as DNA, the CDR3 is TGTGCCAGCAGTAGCTACAGGGGCACTGAAGCTTTCTTT. This codes for CASSSYRGTEAFF.

CDR3 nucleotides: TGCAGTGCTAGATTATCGTACGAGCAGTACTTC. Amino acids: CSARLSYEQYF. The chain employs TRBV20-1 and TRBJ2-7, with D hard to call. Germline CDR1 and CDR2: DFQATT and SNEGSKA (reference sequence). Trimming pared 2 bases from V and 4 bases from J, leaving 6 bases between. This CDR3 region has 11 residues.

The chain joins TRBV9 to TRBJ2-3; a possible D gene is TRBD2 (5 bases). The germline V and J ends were trimmed by 7 bases and 0 bases, with 18 bases remaining between them. The CDR3 sequence is 16 residues long. CDR1 SGDLS and CDR2 YYNGEE come from the germline V gene. The CDR3 sequence is CASSYGSSPSTDTQYF. Here the CDR3 DNA reads TGTGCCAGCTCCTATGGGAGTAGCCCGAGCACAGATACGCAGTATTTT.

This clone was counted a few times. The chain employs TRBV5-1 and TRBJ1-1; D is ambiguous. The germline gives CDR1 SGHRS, CDR2 YFSETQ. The CDR3 has 14 residues. The V end was cut by 0 bases, the J end by 4 bases, with 10 bases between. Written as DNA, the CDR3 is TGCGCCAGCAGCTTGGGCGGTCTCCTCACTGAAGCTTTCTTT. It yields the protein CASSLGGLLTEAFF.

The chain carries TRBV13 and TRBJ2-7, with TRBD2 matching over 12 bases. Germline V lookup: CDR1 PRHDT, CDR2 FYEKMQ (reference sequence). The V segment lost 5 bases and the J segment 4 bases; nucleotides outside the gene matches: 6. The CDR3 length is 15 residues. CDR3 protein: CASSPPGLAGYEQYF. The CDR3 nucleotides are TGTGCCAGCAGCCCACCGGGACTAGCGGGTTACGAGCAGTACTTC.

The V and J genes are TRBV29-1 and TRBJ2-1; tentative D call: TRBD2 (6 bases). The CDR3 has 14 residues. V was clipped by 4 bases and J by 0 bases, with 10 bases between them. Looked up from germline, CDR1 is SQVTM and CDR2 is ANQGSEA. CDR3 in amino acids: CSVVRGSSYNEQFF. For the CDR3, the DNA is TGCAGCGTTGTTCGGGGGAGCTCCTACAATGAGCAGTTCTTC.

J is TRBJ1-2 and V is TRBV29-1; D is undetermined. The germline V gene has CDR1 SQVTM and CDR2 ANQGSEA. This CDR3 spans 14 amino acids. The V gene lost 0 bases and the J gene lost 4 bases, with 12 bases spanning the gap. CDR3 residues: CSVEDEVDPYGYTF. CDR3 in DNA: TGCAGCGTTGAAGACGAGGTAGACCCCTATGGCTACACCTTC.

The chain combines TRBV19 with TRBJ1-1; 7 nucleotides agree with TRBD1. V dropped 7 bases and J dropped 0; count of bases not matched to a gene: 2. Germline V lookup: CDR1 LNHDA, CDR2 SQIVND (reference sequence). This CDR3 contains 13 residues. The CDR3 reads CASTDRMNTEAFF. CDR3 sequence (DNA): TGTGCCAGTACGGACAGGATGAACACTGAAGCTTTCTTT.

The chain recombines TRBV10-2 with TRBJ2-1; 11 positions match TRBD2. CDR1 and CDR2 from the germline V gene are WSHSY and SAAADI. The CDR3 has 15 amino acids. V shed 7 bases and J 4 bases; nucleotides not matched to a gene: 6. In nucleotides, the CDR3 is TGCGCCAGCAACGTTCTAGCGGGAGGATACAATGAGCAGTTCTTC. Its protein product is CASNVLAGGYNEQFF.

The chain recombines TRBV6-5 with TRBJ2-7; TRBD2 agrees at 10 bases. Germline assignment: CDR1 MNHEY and CDR2 SVGAGI. Trimming took 2 bases from V and 4 from J; bases not matched to a gene: 2. CDR3 length: 14 residues. The CDR3 DNA reads TGTGCCAGCAGTTACGGGACTAGCGTTTACGAGCAGTACTTC. Encoded protein: CASSYGTSVYEQYF.

The V gene is TRBV10-1, the J gene TRBJ2-3; 8 nucleotides agree with TRBD2. With V trimmed by 8 bases and J by 3 bases, 13 bases remained unmatched. In germline, CDR1 is WNHNN, CDR2 SYGVQD (reference sequence). The CDR3 consists of 16 residues. This chain's CDR3 is CASLLLADKSTDTQYF. The CDR3 DNA reads as TGCGCCAGCCTACTACTAGCGGACAAATCAACAGATACGCAGTATTTT.

V and J are TRBV9 and TRBJ1-3; tentatively, D is TRBD1 (5 bases). V lost 0 bases, J lost 4 bases, and 17 bases lay in between. The CDR3 totals 17 residues. Germline V CDR1 and CDR2: SGDLS, YYNGEE. The chain's CDR3 is CASSVGFVGGTGNTIYF. The CDR3 DNA is TGTGCCAGCAGCGTAGGGTTTGTGGGGGGAACCGGAAACACCATATATTTT.